This T cell receptor (beta chain) was captured in a study of T cell responses to AZD1222 COVID-19 vaccine. Study in general: Pooled together were second doses at about 4 or about 12 weeks. Study conclusions and caveats: Increased Spike-specific TCR breadth and depth were observed after two AZD1222 doses. A mostly white British donor set with more females was recruited, and clonal diversity was possibly underestimated. Repertoires were obtained solely post-peak T cell response.

Repertoires were generated with immunoSEQ multiplex PCR, while TCRdb's copy carries only in-frame clones and drops some. The data hold about 120,000 clones, with about 90% observed a single time. Note on this clone: Its antigen is currently unknown.

Germline V gene sequence: CDR1 SGHRS, CDR2 YFSETQ. This CDR3 contains 13 residues. V was cut by 4 bases and J by 1 base, with 8 bases left in between. J is TRBJ1-1 and V is TRBV5-1, with TRBD1 as a possible D gene (5 bases). The receptor's source is an adult in good health. The material was peripheral blood, obtained on day 0 of AZD1222 vaccination. The CDR3 bases are TGCGCCAGCAGCCTGGACACGAACACTGAAGCTTTCTTT. It is translated as CASSLDTNTEAFF.